These T cell receptor beta chains were read from a single sample in a study of T cells in Graves' hyperthyroidism and ophthalmopathy. Via MiXCR, TCRdb re-called the multiplex PCR reads, giving one row per CDR3 protein. The sample has 750,000 to 900,000 distinct CDR3 sequences, approximately 40% seen once. What was sequenced was blood. The receptors stem from a man aged 18 to 29 with Graves' hyperthyroidism. The CDR3 runs from the conserved cysteine through the conserved F or W. A D gene is named only where the DNA matches it firmly. A clone size is listed for some rows: how often the clone was seen (once, few, many), or a class if it is expanded.

j_gene	d_gene	abundance	v_gene	CDR3nt	CDR3aa
TRBJ1-1	-	many	TRBV12-3/TRBV12-4	TGTGCCAGCAGTCGTACGGGGACGAACACTGAAGCTTTCTTT	CASSRTGTNTEAFF
TRBJ1-1	-	-	TRBV6-5	TGTGCCAGCAGTTACTCGGGAGGTGGAACAGCGAACACTGAAGCTTTCTTT	CASSYSGGGTANTEAFF
TRBJ1-3	-	few	TRBV5-1	TGCGCCAGCAGCTTAAGCGGATTTAACCTAGGAAACACCATATATTTT	CASSLSGFNLGNTIYF
TRBJ2-7	-	many	TRBV9	TGTGCCAGCAGCGTTGGGGCAGGAGACTACGAGCAGTACTTC	CASSVGAGDYEQYF
TRBJ1-1	-	-	TRBV12-3/TRBV12-4	TGTGCCAGCAGTTTCTATAGGCTAAACACTGAAGCTTTCTTT	CASSFYRLNTEAFF
TRBJ2-7	-	few	TRBV10-3	TGTGCCACCTCACCGGGGGTGCACGAGCAGTACTTC	CATSPGVHEQYF
TRBJ1-1	TRBD1	many	TRBV2	TGTGCCAGTATGGGACAGATGAACACTGAAGCTTTCTTT	CASMGQMNTEAFF
TRBJ2-7	TRBD2	-	TRBV19	TGTGCCAGTAGTAGCTCCGGGACTAGCGGGAGAGGCTCCTACGAGCAGTACTTC	CASSSSGTSGRGSYEQYF
TRBJ1-1	-	-	TRBV5-6	TGTGCCAGCAGCGCCCTCAGAGTCCTGAACACTGAAGCTTTCTTT	CASSALRVLNTEAFF
TRBJ1-5	-	many	TRBV12-3/TRBV12-4	TGTGCCAGCGATCGAACGGTTTCCAATCAGCCCCAGCATTTT	CASDRTVSNQPQHF
TRBJ2-6	-	-	TRBV6-6	TGTGCCAGGATTACGACAAAAATCGACACAATAATCTCTGGGGCCAACGTCCTGACTTTC	CARITTKIDTIISGANVLTF
TRBJ2-5	-	-	TRBV7-9	TGTGCCAGCAGCTCCCTCGGATTGTCGGGGGAGACCCAGTACTTC	CASSSLGLSGETQYF
TRBJ2-7	TRBD1	-	TRBV7-9	TGTGCCAGCAGCCAGGGACAGCGCTCCTACGAGCAGTACTTC	CASSQGQRSYEQYF
TRBJ2-5	-	-	TRBV3-1	TGTGCCAGCAGCCAAGTATCGACTACCCGGGAGGAGACCCAGTACTTC	CASSQVSTTREETQYF
TRBJ2-7	-	many	TRBV29-1	TGCAGCGTTGAGGAGGGAGGGGGCGTAAACGAGCAGTACTTC	CSVEEGGGVNEQYF
TRBJ1-2	-	-	TRBV29-1	TGCAGCGTTGTGGGGGGCGCGGTCTCCGGCTACACCTTC	CSVVGGAVSGYTF
TRBJ2-5	-	-	TRBV10-3	TGTGCCATCAGTGACGCGGGGGCCCGGCAGACCCAGTACTTC	CAISDAGARQTQYF
TRBJ1-1	-	few	TRBV19	TGTGCCAGTAGTCCCCGGTTAGGAGAGTCGGGGGGGACTGAAGCTTTCTTT	CASSPRLGESGGTEAFF
TRBJ2-7	TRBD1	-	TRBV5-1	TGCGCCAGCCGACCAACGCGGGACAGGGGTTACGAGCAGTACTTC	CASRPTRDRGYEQYF
TRBJ2-7	TRBD1	-	TRBV7-8	TGTGCCAGCAGATCCCCAAGGGGGCACGAGCAGTACTTC	CASRSPRGHEQYF
TRBJ1-1	TRBD1	many	TRBV7-3	TGTGCCAGCAGCCCCGACAGGGAGAACACTGAAGCTTTCTTT	CASSPDRENTEAFF
TRBJ2-6	-	-	TRBV19	TGTGCCAGCGAATCCCGGGCAGGGGCCAACGTCCTGACTTTC	CASESRAGANVLTF
TRBJ1-6	TRBD1	-	TRBV10-3	TGTGCCATCATGGGGGACAGGCAGAATTCACCCCTCCACTTT	CAIMGDRQNSPLHF
TRBJ1-1	TRBD1	many	TRBV20-1	TGCAGTGCTAGTAAAGGACAGGGGGGCCCTGAAGCTTTCTTT	CSASKGQGGPEAFF
TRBJ1-1	-	-	TRBV5-1	TGCGCCAGCAGCTGGGACAATATGAACACTGAAGCTTTCTTT	CASSWDNMNTEAFF
TRBJ2-7	-	many	TRBV10-3	TGTGCCATCAGTACAGGGGAGGCGTACGAGCAGTACTTC	CAISTGEAYEQYF
TRBJ1-1	TRBD1	-	TRBV29-1	TGCAGCGTTGAGGGGACAGGGGCAGCAAACACTGAAGCTTTCTTT	CSVEGTGAANTEAFF
TRBJ2-5	-	many	TRBV7-2	TGTGCCAGCAGTCCGTACCTCCTCGGGGCGAAAGAGACCCAGTACTTC	CASSPYLLGAKETQYF
TRBJ2-7	-	-	TRBV20-1	TGCAGTGCGAGACATGGGGATGAGCAGTACTTC	CSARHGDEQYF
TRBJ2-5	TRBD2	few	TRBV4-2	TGTGCCAGCAGCCCTTCTGTTGGGCGGGGGTACCAAGAGACCCAGTACTTC	CASSPSVGRGYQETQYF
TRBJ2-5	-	few	TRBV4-1	TGCGCCAGCAGCCAAGACAGGCTGGTTTTCGGTGAGACCCAGTACTTC	CASSQDRLVFGETQYF
TRBJ2-6	TRBD1	-	TRBV15	TGTGCCACCAGCAACCCGGACAGGCTGAACACTGAAGCTTTC	CATSNPDRLNTEAF
TRBJ1-3	-	many	TRBV2	TGTGCCAGCATGCGGGAGGGATCTGGAAACACCATATATTTT	CASMREGSGNTIYF
TRBJ2-2	-	-	TRBV12-3/TRBV12-4	TGTGCCAGTACACCGGGGCCTTTCACCGGGGAGCTGTTTTTT	CASTPGPFTGELFF
TRBJ2-1	-	-	TRBV7-2	TGTGCCAGCAGCTTCCTTTCCCACAATGAGCAGTTCTTC	CASSFLSHNEQFF
TRBJ2-7	TRBD2	many	TRBV20-1	TGCAGTGCTAGTAGAGCGGGAGGCAAGAGGGAGCAGTACTTC	CSASRAGGKREQYF
TRBJ2-1	TRBD1	-	TRBV29-1	TGCAGCGTTGACAGCGACAGGGCGATGAATGAGCAGTTCTTC	CSVDSDRAMNEQFF
TRBJ2-5	-	-	TRBV5-4	TGTGCCGGCAGCCCCGAAGGGCAAGAGACCCAGTACTTC	CAGSPEGQETQYF
TRBJ1-5	-	few	TRBV4-1	TGCGCCAGCAGCCCCAGGGATCATCAGCCCCAGCATTTT	CASSPRDHQPQHF
TRBJ2-2	TRBD1	many	TRBV2	TGTGCCAGCAGTGAAAGCGGGACAGGGTGGATTTTT	CASSESGTGWIF
TRBJ1-4	TRBD1	-	TRBV25-1	TGTGCCAGCAGTCCGGACAGGGGAAAACTGTTTTTT	CASSPDRGKLFF
TRBJ1-1	-	many	TRBV29-1	TGCAGCGTTGAAAACAGCCACACTGAAGCTTTCTTT	CSVENSHTEAFF
TRBJ1-4	-	-	TRBV6-5	TGTGCCAGCAGTTACTCTGGGGCCCCTAATGAAAAACTGTTTTTT	CASSYSGAPNEKLFF
TRBJ1-6	-	few	TRBV7-2	TGTGCCAGCAGCTTAGGTTTCGGCAATTCACCCCTCCACTTT	CASSLGFGNSPLHF
TRBJ1-1	-	few	TRBV3-1	TGTGCCAGCAGCCAACGTGTACGTGGAGGGGCTGAAGCTTTCTTT	CASSQRVRGGAEAFF
TRBJ2-2	TRBD2	-	TRBV20-1	TGCAGTGCTAGAGACCCTAGCGGGAGGGCAGGCACCGGGGAGCTGTTTTTT	CSARDPSGRAGTGELFF
TRBJ1-5	-	-	TRBV9	TGTGCCAGCAGCGTAGGTCCAGGGGGCAATCAGCCCCAGCATTTT	CASSVGPGGNQPQHF
TRBJ1-1	-	few	TRBV12-3/TRBV12-4	TGTGCCAGCAGTTTGTTATGGGGGACTGAAGCTTTCTTT	CASSLLWGTEAFF
TRBJ2-2	-	many	TRBV9	TGTGCCAGCAGCGGGGCGAACACCGGGGAGCTGTTTTTT	CASSGANTGELFF
TRBJ2-2	TRBD2	once	TRBV11-2	TGTGCCAGCAGCCTTCTTACGGGGACTAGCGGGACGAGCGGGGAGCTGTTTTTT	CASSLLTGTSGTSGELFF